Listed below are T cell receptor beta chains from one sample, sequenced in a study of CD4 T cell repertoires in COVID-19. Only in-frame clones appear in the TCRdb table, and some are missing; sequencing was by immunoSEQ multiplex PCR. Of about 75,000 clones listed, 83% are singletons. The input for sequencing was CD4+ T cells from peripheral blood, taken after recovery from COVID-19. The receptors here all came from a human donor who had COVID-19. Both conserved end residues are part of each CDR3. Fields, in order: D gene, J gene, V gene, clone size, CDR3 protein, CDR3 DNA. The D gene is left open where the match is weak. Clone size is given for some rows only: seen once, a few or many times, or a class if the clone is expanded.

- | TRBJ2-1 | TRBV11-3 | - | CASSLDSNRVLYNEQFF | TGTGCCAGCAGCTTAGACTCTAACAGGGTTTTGTACAATGAGCAGTTCTTC
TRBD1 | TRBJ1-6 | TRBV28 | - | CASSAQGAYNSPLHF | TGTGCCAGCAGTGCGCAGGGGGCCTATAATTCACCCCTCCACTTT
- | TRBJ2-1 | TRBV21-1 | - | CASSSGQGPRCEQFF | TGTGCCAGCAGCAGTGGACAGGGCCCGAGATGTGAGCAGTTCTTC
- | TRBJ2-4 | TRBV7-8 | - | CASSLRTVATKNIQYF | TGTGCCAGCAGCTTACGGACAGTGGCCACCAAAAACATTCAGTACTTC
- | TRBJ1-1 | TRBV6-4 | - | CASRGGGSTEAFF | TGTGCCAGCAGGGGGGGAGGCAGCACTGAAGCTTTCTTT
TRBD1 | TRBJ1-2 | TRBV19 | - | CASSRQGVYGYTF | TGTGCCAGTAGTAGACAGGGTGTTTATGGCTACACCTTC
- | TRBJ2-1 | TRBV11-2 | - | CASSLVGGSPSYNEQFF | TGTGCCAGCAGCTTAGTTGGGGGGTCCCCCTCCTACAATGAGCAGTTCTTC
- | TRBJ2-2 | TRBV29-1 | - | CSANGQRAGELFF | TGCAGCGCAAACGGTCAGAGGGCCGGGGAGCTGTTTTTT
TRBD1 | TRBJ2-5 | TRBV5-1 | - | CASSLGRGQETQYF | TGCGCCAGCAGCTTGGGCAGGGGGCAAGAGACCCAGTACTTC
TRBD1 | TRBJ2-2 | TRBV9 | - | CASSVEGGRNTGELFF | TGTGCCAGCAGCGTAGAAGGGGGCCGGAACACCGGGGAGCTGTTTTTT
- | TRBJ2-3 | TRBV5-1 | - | CASSLQRDTQYF | TGCGCCAGCAGCTTACAGCGGGATACGCAGTATTTT
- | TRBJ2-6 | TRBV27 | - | CASSLRVSGANVLTF | TGTGCCAGCAGTTTGAGGGTATCTGGGGCCAACGTCCTGACTTTC
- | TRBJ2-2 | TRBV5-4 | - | CASSKYTGELFF | TGTGCCAGCAGTAAATATACCGGGGAGCTGTTTTTT
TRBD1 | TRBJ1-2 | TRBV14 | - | CASSSTGVFGYTF | TGTGCCAGCAGCTCCACAGGGGTCTTTGGCTACACCTTC
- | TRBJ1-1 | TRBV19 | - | CASSQDMNTEAFF | TGTGCCAGTAGTCAGGATATGAACACTGAAGCTTTCTTT
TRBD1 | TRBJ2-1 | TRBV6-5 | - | CASRISRGSYNEQFF | TGTGCCAGCAGAATAAGCAGGGGGTCCTACAATGAGCAGTTCTTC
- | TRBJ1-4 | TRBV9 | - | CASSKAGATNEKLFF | TGTGCCAGCAGTAAGGCGGGGGCAACTAATGAAAAACTGTTTTTT
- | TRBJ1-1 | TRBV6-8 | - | CATLPMNTEAFF | TGTGCCACTTTACCTATGAACACTGAAGCTTTCTTT
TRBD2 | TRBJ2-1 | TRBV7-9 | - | CASSSEGLARNEQFF | TGTGCCAGCAGCTCAGAGGGACTAGCTAGAAATGAGCAGTTCTTC
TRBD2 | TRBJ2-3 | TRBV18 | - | CASSPDLREVTDTQYF | TGTGCCAGCTCACCGGACTTGCGGGAGGTCACAGATACGCAGTATTTT
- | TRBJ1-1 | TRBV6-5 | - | CASRDQAYTEAFF | TGTGCCAGCAGAGACCAAGCGTACACTGAAGCTTTCTTT
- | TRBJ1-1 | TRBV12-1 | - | CASSPPVGDKRVTEAFF | TGTGCCAGCAGTCCTCCCGTAGGGGATAAGAGGGTGACTGAAGCTTTCTTT
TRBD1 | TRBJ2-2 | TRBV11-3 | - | CASSDRANTGELFF | TGTGCCAGCAGCGACAGGGCGAACACCGGGGAGCTGTTTTTT
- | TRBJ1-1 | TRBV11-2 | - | CASSLLPSQDRRLAAFF | TGTGCCAGCAGCTTACTACCCAGCCAGGACAGACGACTGGCGGCTTTCTTT
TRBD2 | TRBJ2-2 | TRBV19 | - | CASSINSGGGGELFF | TGTGCCAGTAGTATAAACAGCGGGGGTGGTGGGGAGCTGTTTTTT
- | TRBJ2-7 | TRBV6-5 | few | CASSSTGTLPYEQYF | TGTGCCAGCAGTTCCACCGGGACACTGCCCTACGAGCAGTACTTC
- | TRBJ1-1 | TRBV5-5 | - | CASSLGAANTEAFF | TGTGCCAGCAGCTTGGGGGCGGCGAACACTGAAGCTTTCTTT
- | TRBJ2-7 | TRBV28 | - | CASSFVGNYEQYF | TGTGCCAGCAGTTTTGTCGGAAACTACGAGCAGTACTTC
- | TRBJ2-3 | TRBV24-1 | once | CATSDSWSDTQYF | TGTGCCACCAGTGATAGCTGGTCAGATACGCAGTATTTT
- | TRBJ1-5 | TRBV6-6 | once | CASSSPGMTSQHF | TGTGCCAGCAGTTCCCCTGGGATGACGTCCCAGCATTTT
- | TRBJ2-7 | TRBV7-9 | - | CASSLSASSYEQYF | TGTGCCAGCAGCTTAAGCGCGAGCTCCTACGAGCAGTACTTC
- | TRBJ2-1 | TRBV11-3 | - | CASSLSWTPNANEQFF | TGTGCCAGCAGCTTATCATGGACGCCAAACGCCAATGAGCAGTTCTTC
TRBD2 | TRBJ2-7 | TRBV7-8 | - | CASSLRGGRSKGYEQYF | TGTGCCAGCAGCCTACGGGGGGGCAGGAGTAAGGGCTACGAGCAGTACTTC
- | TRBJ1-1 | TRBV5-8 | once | CASSLNRVLNTEAFF | TGTGCCAGCAGCTTGAACAGGGTTTTGAACACTGAAGCTTTCTTT
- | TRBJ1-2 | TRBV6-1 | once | CASSERDRGGYTF | TGTGCCAGCAGTGAGCGGGACCGAGGAGGCTACACCTTC
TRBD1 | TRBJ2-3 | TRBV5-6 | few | CASSSTGLPTDTQYF | TGTGCCAGCAGCTCGACAGGGTTGCCCACAGATACGCAGTATTTT
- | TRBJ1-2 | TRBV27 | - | CASSSVAEGYGYTF | TGTGCCAGCAGTTCCGTCGCAGAAGGGTATGGCTACACCTTC
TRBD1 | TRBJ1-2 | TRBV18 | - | CASSPEVGGYYGYTF | TGTGCCAGCTCACCAGAGGTAGGGGGCTACTATGGCTACACCTTC
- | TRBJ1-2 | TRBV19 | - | CASSITQDYGYTF | TGTGCCAGTAGTATCACACAGGACTATGGCTACACCTTC
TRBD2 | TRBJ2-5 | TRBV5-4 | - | CASSQGLAGSQETQYF | TGTGCCAGCAGCCAAGGACTAGCGGGGTCGCAAGAGACCCAGTACTTC
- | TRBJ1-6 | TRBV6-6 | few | CASSYSEGNSPLHF | TGTGCCAGCAGTTACTCGGAGGGGAATTCACCCCTCCACTTT
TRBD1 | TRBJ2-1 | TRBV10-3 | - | CAITGTGDNEQFF | TGTGCCATCACCGGGACAGGGGACAATGAGCAGTTCTTC
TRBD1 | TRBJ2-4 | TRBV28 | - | CASRKEGARDIQYF | TGTGCCAGCAGGAAAGAGGGGGCTCGAGACATTCAGTACTTC
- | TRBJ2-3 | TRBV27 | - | CASSWTGASTDTQYF | TGTGCCAGCAGTTGGACGGGGGCGAGCACAGATACGCAGTATTTT
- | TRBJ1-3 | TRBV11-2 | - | CASSATAGDRGNTIYF | TGTGCCAGCAGCGCGACGGCAGGGGATCGAGGAAACACCATATATTTT
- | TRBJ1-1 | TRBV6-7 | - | CASSCLSGTLRMNTEAFF | TGTGCCAGCAGTTGCCTCTCGGGGACACTGAGGATGAACACTGAAGCTTTCTTT
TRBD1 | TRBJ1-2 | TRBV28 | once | CASSPHPTGGDGYTF | TGTGCCAGCAGTCCCCATCCTACAGGGGGCGATGGCTACACCTTC
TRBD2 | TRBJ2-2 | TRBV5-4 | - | CASSKGLAGVVSTGELFF | TGTGCCAGCAGCAAGGGACTAGCGGGAGTAGTAAGCACCGGGGAGCTGTTTTTT
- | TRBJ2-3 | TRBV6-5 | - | CASTPAGTNTQYF | TGTGCCAGCACCCCGGCGGGCACAAATACGCAGTATTTT
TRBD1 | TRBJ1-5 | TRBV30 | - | CAWVGQGGNQPQHF | TGTGCCTGGGTGGGACAGGGGGGCAATCAGCCCCAGCATTTT
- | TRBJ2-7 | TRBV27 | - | CASSFEATREQYF | TGTGCCAGCAGTTTCGAGGCTACGCGGGAGCAGTACTTC
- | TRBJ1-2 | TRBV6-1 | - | CASSDWAGDRGYGYTF | TGTGCCAGCAGTGATTGGGCAGGGGATCGGGGCTATGGCTACACCTTC
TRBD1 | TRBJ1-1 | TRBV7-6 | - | CASSGDRGTEAFF | TGTGCCAGCAGCGGGGACAGGGGCACTGAAGCTTTCTTT
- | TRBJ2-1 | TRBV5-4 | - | CASSQENEQFF | TGTGCCAGCAGCCAGGAAAATGAGCAGTTCTTC
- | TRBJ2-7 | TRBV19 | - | CASSIRLGLVEQYF | TGTGCCAGTAGTATCCGACTAGGGTTGGTCGAGCAGTACTTC